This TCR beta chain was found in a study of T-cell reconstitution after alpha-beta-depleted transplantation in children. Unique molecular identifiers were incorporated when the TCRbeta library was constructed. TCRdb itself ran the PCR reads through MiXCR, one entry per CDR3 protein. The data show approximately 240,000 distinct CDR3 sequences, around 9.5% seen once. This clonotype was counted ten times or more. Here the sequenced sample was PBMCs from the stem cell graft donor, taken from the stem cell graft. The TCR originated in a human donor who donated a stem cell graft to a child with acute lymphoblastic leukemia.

CDR3 sequence reads: CASSQPGQGETQYF. The CDR3 DNA reads TGTGCCAGCAGCCAACCCGGACAGGGAGAGACCCAGTACTTC. V usage is TRBV5-8 and J usage is TRBJ2-5, with 8 nucleotides matching TRBD1. This CDR3 spans 14 amino acids. Germline trimming cut 4 bases from V and 4 bases from J; bases unmatched to any gene: 6. Germline lookup yields CDR1 SGHTS and CDR2 YDEGEE.